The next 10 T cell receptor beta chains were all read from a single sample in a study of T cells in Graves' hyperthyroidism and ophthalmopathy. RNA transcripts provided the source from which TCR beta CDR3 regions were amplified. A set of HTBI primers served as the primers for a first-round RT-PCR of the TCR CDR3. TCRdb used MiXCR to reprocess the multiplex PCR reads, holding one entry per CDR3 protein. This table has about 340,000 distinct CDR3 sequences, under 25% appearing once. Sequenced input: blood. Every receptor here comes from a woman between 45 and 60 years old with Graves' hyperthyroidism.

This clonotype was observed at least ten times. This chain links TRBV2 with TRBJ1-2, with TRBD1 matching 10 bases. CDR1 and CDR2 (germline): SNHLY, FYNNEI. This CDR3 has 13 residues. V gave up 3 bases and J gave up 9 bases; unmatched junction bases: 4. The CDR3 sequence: CASSDWGQGSYTF. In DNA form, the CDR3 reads TGTGCCAGCAGTGATTGGGGACAGGGGAGCTACACCTTC.

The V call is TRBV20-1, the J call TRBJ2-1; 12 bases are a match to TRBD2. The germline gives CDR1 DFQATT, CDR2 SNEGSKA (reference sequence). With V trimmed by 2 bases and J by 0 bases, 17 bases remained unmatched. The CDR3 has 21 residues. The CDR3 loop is CSARLLPGTSGPPSSYNEQFF. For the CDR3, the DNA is TGCAGTGCTAGATTACTACCCGGGACTAGCGGGCCTCCTAGCTCCTACAATGAGCAGTTCTTC.

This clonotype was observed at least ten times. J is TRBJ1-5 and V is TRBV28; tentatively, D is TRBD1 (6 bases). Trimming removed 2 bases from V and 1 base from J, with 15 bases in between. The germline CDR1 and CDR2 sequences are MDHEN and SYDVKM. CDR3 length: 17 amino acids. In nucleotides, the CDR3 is TGTGCCAGCAGTTTAGGACTAGGACAGCCAAGCAATCAGCCCCAGCATTTT. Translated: CASSLGLGQPSNQPQHF.

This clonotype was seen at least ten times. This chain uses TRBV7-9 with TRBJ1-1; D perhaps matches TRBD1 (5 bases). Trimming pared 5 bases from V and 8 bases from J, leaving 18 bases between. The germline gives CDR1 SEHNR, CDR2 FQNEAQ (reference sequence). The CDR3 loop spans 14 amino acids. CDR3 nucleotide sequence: TGTGCCAGCAGCCGCGCGGGGGGGTCTTCAGAAGCTTTCTTT. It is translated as CASSRAGGSSEAFF.

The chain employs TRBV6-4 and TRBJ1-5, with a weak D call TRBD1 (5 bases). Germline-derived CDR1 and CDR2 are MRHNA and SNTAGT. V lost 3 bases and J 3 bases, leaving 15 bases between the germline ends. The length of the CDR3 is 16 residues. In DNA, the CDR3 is TGTGCCAGCAGTGAAGAACGGGGACGTCCCAATCAGCCCCAGCATTTT. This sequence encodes CASSEERGRPNQPQHF.

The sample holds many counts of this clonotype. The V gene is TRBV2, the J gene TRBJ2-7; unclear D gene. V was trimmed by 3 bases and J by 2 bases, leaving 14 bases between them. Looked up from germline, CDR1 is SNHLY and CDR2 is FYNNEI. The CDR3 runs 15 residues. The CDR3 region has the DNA TGTGCCAGCAGTGAGGGATCCTCCGAAGCCTACGAGCAGTACTTC. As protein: CASSEGSSEAYEQYF.

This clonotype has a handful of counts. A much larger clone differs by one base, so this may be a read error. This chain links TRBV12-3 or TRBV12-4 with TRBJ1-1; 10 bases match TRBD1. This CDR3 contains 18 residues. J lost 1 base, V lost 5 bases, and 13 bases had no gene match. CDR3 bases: TGTGCCAGCAGTAACCATCGGACAGGGGGTGCCCAGAACACTGAAGCTTTCTTT. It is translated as CASSNHRTGGAQNTEAFF.

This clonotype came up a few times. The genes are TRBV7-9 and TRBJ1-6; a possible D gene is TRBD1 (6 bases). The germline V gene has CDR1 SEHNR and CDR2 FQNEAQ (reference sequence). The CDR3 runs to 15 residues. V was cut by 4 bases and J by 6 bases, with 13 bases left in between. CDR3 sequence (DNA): TGTGCCAGCAGCTCCCGCACAGGGTTTAATTCACCCCTCCACTTT. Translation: CASSSRTGFNSPLHF.

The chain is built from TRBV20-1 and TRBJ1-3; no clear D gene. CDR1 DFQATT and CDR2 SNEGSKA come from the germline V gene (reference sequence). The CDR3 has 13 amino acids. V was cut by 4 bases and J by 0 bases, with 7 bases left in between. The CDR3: CSATPPSGNTIYF. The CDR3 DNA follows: TGCAGTGCTACCCCGCCCTCTGGAAACACCATATATTTT.

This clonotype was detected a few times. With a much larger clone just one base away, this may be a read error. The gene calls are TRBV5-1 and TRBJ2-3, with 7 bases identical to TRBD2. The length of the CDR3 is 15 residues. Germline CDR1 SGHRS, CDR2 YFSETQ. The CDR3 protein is CAGSLVGTTQSTQYF. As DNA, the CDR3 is TGCGCCGGCAGCCTGGTCGGGACTACTCAGAGCACGCAGTATTTT.